What follows describes a single TCR beta chain. The method was immunoSEQ multiplex PCR; TCRdb's version includes in-frame clones alone and lacks a portion of them. The sample yields under 110,000 clones, 92% seen once. The CDR3 covers 15 residues. The germline CDR1 and CDR2 sequences are MNHEY and SMNVEV (reference sequence). With V trimmed by 4 bases and J by 1 base, 3 bases remained unmatched. This entry belongs to a study of T cell changes during pregnancy in multiple sclerosis. The clonotype comes from a female donor with multiple sclerosis, enrolled in a pregnancy study. V is TRBV27 and J is TRBJ2-3, with 9 bases fitting TRBD2. Sequenced material: peripheral blood, taken after pregnancy. The CDR3 DNA reads TGTGCCAGCAGTTCGATAGCGGGAGGCACAGATACGCAGTATTTT. Protein: CASSSIAGGTDTQYF.